The 5 T cell receptor beta chains listed next were all sequenced from one sample in a study of shared clonotypes between healthy human individuals. Produced via immunoSEQ multiplex PCR; TCRdb's table is partial and in-frame only. The top ten hold 11% of the sample, which has a few hundred thousand clones, 65% to 70% seen once. The material sequenced was memory CD4+ T cells sorted from blood. Subset defined: CD45RA-negative fraction. These receptors all come from a man aged 25-45 years in good health.

The rearrangement joins TRBV19 to TRBJ1-2; possibly TRBD1 for D (5 bases). CDR3 length: 14 residues. Trimming took 3 bases from V and 4 from J, leaving 12 bases between them. Germline V gene data show CDR1 as LNHDA and CDR2 as SQIVND (reference sequence). In DNA form, the CDR3 reads TGTGCCAGTAGTATGGGGCAGCCCTTCTATGGCTACACCTTC. It codes for CASSMGQPFYGYTF.

This chain connects TRBV7-8 to TRBJ2-1; possible D gene TRBD2, 5 bases. Germline CDR1 SGHVS, CDR2 FQNEAQ. The CDR3 has 13 amino acids. V was shortened by 8 bases and J by 0 bases, with 8 bases between the two germline ends. CDR3 DNA: TGTGCCAGCGACCGGGGCTCCTACAATGAGCAGTTCTTC. This encodes CASDRGSYNEQFF.

This chain uses TRBV5-1 with TRBJ2-1, with TRBD2 matching over 7 bases. Unmatched junction bases numbered 9, after V lost 4 bases and J lost 8 bases. The germline V gene encodes CDR1 SGHRS and CDR2 YFSETQ. CDR3 size: 14 residues. The CDR3 reads CASSVDLTSYEQFF. The CDR3 region has the DNA TGCGCCAGCAGCGTCGACTTGACTAGCTATGAGCAGTTCTTC. Combining the CDR3 with reference TRBV5-1 and TRBJ2-1 gives the whole variable domain KAGVTQTPRYLIKTRGQQVTLSCSPISGHRSVSWYQQTPGQGLQFLFEYFSETQRNKGNFPGRFSGRQFSNSRSEMNVSTLELGDSALYLCASSVDLTSYEQFFGPGTRLTVL.

The chain links TRBV7-8 to TRBJ2-1, with D tentatively TRBD1 (6 bases). The ends were cut back, 5 bases at V and 6 bases at J, with 20 bases in the middle. Germline CDR1 and CDR2: SGHVS and FQNEAQ. CDR3 size: 16 residues. The CDR3 nucleotides read TGTGCCAGCAGCACAGACAGGAGAAGATCGATCAATGAGCAGTTCTTC. As protein: CASSTDRRRSINEQFF.

This clone was detected only once. The sample contains more than one DNA sequence encoding this CDR3. The chain links TRBV28 to TRBJ1-2, with 8 positions matching TRBD1. The CDR3 consists of 12 residues. Germline V CDR1 and CDR2: MDHEN, SYDVKM. V dropped 5 bases and J dropped 7; count of bases not matched to a gene: 3. CDR3 in DNA: TGTGCCAGCAGTCAGGGGGCGCCTGGCTACACCTTC. Its translation is CASSQGAPGYTF.